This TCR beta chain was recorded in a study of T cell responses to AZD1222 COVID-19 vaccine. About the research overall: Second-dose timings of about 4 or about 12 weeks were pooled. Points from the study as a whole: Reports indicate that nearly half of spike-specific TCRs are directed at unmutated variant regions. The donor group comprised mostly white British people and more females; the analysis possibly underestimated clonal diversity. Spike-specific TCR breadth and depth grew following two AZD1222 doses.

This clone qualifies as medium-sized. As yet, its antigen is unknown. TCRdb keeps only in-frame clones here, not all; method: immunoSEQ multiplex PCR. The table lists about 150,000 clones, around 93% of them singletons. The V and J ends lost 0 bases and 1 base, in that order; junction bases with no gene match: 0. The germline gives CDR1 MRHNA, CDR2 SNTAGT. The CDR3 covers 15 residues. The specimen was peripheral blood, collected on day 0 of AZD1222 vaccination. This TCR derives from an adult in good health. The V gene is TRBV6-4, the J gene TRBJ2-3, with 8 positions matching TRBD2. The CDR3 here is CASSDSRGGTDTQYF. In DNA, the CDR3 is TGTGCCAGCAGTGACTCGCGGGGGGGCACAGATACGCAGTATTTT.